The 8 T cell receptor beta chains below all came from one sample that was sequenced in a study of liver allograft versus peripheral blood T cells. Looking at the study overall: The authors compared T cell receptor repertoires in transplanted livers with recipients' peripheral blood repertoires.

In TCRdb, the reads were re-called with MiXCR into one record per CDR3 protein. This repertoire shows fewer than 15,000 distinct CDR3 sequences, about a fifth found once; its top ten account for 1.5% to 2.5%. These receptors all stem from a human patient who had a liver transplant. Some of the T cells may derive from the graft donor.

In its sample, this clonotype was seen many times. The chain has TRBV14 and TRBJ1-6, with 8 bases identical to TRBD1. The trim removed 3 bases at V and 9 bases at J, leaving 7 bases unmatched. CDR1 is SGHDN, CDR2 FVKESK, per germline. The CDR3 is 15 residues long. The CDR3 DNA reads TGTGCCAGCAGCCACAACGACAGGGGCATTTCACCCCTCCACTTT. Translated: CASSHNDRGISPLHF.

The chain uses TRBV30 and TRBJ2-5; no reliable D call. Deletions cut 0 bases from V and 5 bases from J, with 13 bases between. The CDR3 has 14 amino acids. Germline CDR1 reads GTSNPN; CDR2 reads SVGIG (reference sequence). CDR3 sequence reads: CAWSVSTVRETQYF. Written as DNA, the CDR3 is TGTGCCTGGAGTGTCTCGACGGTGCGTGAGACCCAGTACTTC.

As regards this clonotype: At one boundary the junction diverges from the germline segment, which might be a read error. The CDR3 DNA is TGTGCCAGCAGTACAGGGTGGGAGCAGAACTTC. Amino acids: CASSTGWEQNF. The V call is TRBV12-3 or TRBV12-4, the J call TRBJ2-7, with D possibly TRBD1 on 6 matching bases. CDR3 size: 11 residues.

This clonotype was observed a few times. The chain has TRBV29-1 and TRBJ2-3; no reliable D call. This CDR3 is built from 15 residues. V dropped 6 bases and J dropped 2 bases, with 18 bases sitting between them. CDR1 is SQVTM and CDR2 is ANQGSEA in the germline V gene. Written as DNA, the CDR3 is TGCAGCGTGCGATCGGGCTTCTATTCCACAGATACGCAGTATTTT. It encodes CSVRSGFYSTDTQYF.

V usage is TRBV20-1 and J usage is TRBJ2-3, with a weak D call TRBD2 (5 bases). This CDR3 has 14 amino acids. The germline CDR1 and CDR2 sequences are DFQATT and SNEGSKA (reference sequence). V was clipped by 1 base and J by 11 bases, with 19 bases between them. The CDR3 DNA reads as TGCAGTGCTAGAGCTGGATGGGCGCAAGGAGGGCAGTATTTT. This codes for CSARAGWAQGGQYF.

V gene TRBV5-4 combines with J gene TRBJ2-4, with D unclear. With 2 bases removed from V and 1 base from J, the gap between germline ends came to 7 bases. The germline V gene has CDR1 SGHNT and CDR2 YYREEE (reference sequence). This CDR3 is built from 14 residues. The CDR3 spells CASSFHGAKNIQYF. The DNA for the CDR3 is TGTGCCAGCAGCTTTCACGGGGCCAAAAACATTCAGTACTTC.

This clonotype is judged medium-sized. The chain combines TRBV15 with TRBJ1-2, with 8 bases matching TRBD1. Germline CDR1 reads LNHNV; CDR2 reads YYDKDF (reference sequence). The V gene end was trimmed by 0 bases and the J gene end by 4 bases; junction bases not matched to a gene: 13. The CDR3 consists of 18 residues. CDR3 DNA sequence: TGTGCCACCAGCAGAGATCCCCCGACAGGGGTCGGGGGCTATGGCTACACCTTC. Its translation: CATSRDPPTGVGGYGYTF.

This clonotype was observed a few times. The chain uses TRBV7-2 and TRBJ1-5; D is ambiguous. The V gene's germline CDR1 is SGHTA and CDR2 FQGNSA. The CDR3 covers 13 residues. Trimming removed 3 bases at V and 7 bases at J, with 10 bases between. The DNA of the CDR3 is TGTGCCAGCAGCTTGAACAACCAACAGCCCCAGCATTTT. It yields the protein CASSLNNQQPQHF.